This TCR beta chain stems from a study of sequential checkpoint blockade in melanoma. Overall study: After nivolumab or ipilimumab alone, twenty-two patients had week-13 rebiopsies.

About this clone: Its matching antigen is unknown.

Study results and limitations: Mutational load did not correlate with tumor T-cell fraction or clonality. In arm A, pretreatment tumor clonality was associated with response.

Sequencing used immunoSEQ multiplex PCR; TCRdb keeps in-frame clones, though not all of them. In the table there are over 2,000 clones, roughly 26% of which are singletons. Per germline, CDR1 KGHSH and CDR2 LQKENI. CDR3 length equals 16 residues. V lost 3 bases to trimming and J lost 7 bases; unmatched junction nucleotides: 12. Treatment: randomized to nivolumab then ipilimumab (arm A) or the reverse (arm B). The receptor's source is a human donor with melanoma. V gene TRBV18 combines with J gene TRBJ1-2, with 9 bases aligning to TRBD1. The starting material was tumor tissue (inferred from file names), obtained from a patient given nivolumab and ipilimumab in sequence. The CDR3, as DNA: TGTGCCAGCTCACCCCCGGGGGGACAGGGCCGTGGTGGCTACACCTTC. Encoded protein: CASSPPGGQGRGGYTF.